These T cell receptor beta chains were read from a single sample in a study of T cell repertoires in cytomegalovirus infection. These receptors' antigens are unknown. TCRdb ran MiXCR on the reads and lists one entry per CDR3 protein. The sample lists a few hundred thousand distinct CDR3 sequences, under 55% occurring once. Here the sequenced sample was cultured PBMCs, taken from culture after CMV antigen stimulation. Every receptor here comes from a human donor in good health (CMV status not recorded). Some clones in this sample may be carry-over from other donors' samples. The CDR3 runs from the conserved cysteine through the conserved F or W.

v_gene	len	j_gene	CDR3aa
TRBV6-1	15	TRBJ2-2	CASSGGVDNTGELFF
TRBV7-2	17	TRBJ1-3	CASSLVGRGDSGNTIYF
TRBV6-1	13	TRBJ1-2	CASIRPGFVGYTF
TRBV7-8	19	TRBJ1-5	CASSLGEGTRSYSNQPQHF
TRBV27	17	TRBJ2-7	CASSLPIPGLAGSLQYF
TRBV29-1	13	TRBJ1-1	CSVGRYERTEAFF
TRBV7-9	15	TRBJ2-1	CASSLGTGLFYEQFF
TRBV6-1	15	TRBJ2-5	CASRVRRGPQETQYF
TRBV3-1	13	TRBJ1-2	CASSQGPNYGYTF
TRBV7-8	17	TRBJ2-2	CASSSDRGRGKTGELFF
TRBV7-2	16	TRBJ1-4	CASSLQLRDLNEKLFF
TRBV20-1	15	TRBJ2-7	CSARAPGLASYEQYF
TRBV6-1	12	TRBJ1-2	CASSPTGVGYTF
TRBV12-3/TRBV12-4	14	TRBJ2-3	CASSSPPGTDTQYF
TRBV6-2/TRBV6-3	14	TRBJ2-2	CAGRGEYNTGELFF
TRBV7-2	15	TRBJ1-1	CASSESRGMNTEAFF
TRBV20-1	14	TRBJ2-5	CSASLGGGFVGQYF
TRBV20-1	12	TRBJ2-7	CSARLQPGEQYF
TRBV12-3/TRBV12-4	19	TRBJ2-1	CASSFNRPASGNPWDEQFF
TRBV15	13	TRBJ1-5	CATSRDQGQPQHF
TRBV5-1	15	TRBJ2-1	CASSSGGTTNNEQFF
TRBV6-1	11	TRBJ1-1	CASSEAREAFF
TRBV10-3	15	TRBJ1-1	CAISPGTGGKTEAFF
TRBV10-3	14	TRBJ2-1	CAISRQSGHNEQFF
TRBV7-2	13	TRBJ1-2	CASSSWDIGGYTF
TRBV6-2/TRBV6-3	14	TRBJ1-6	CASSYGQGGSPLHF
TRBV19	14	TRBJ2-1	CASSIRSPGDEQFF
TRBV7-9	15	TRBJ2-3	CASSPGGALADTQYF
TRBV20-1	13	TRBJ2-2	CSADGTFAGELFF
TRBV12-3/TRBV12-4	12	TRBJ2-1	CASSWGNGEQFF
TRBV7-4	15	TRBJ2-2	CASSSTGANTGELFF
TRBV7-9	13	TRBJ1-2	CASRRAANYGYTF
TRBV7-9	15	TRBJ2-1	CASSPPAGSYNEQFF
TRBV12-5	12	TRBJ2-2	CASGPITGELFF
TRBV12-3/TRBV12-4	14	TRBJ2-1	CASSLLNWAGEQFF
TRBV11-1	14	TRBJ2-7	CASSPKPLSYEQYF
TRBV4-2	15	TRBJ2-1	CASSQDPEVLNEQFF
TRBV11-2	15	TRBJ2-7	CVSSLVGGYAYEQYF
TRBV7-2	15	TRBJ2-2	CASSLSRGYPGELFF
TRBV28	13	TRBJ1-5	CASTRVGNQPQHF
TRBV7-8	19	TRBJ1-3	CASSLARAGWSSSGNTIYF
TRBV7-2	16	TRBJ1-1	CASSSLGERVNTEAFF
TRBV28	17	TRBJ2-1	CASSPGPPSTPYNEQFF
TRBV12-3/TRBV12-4	17	TRBJ2-2	CASSRRQVVANTGELFF
TRBV15	15	TRBJ2-1	CATSILAGADNEQFF
TRBV19	16	TRBJ2-3	CASSILLAGEGDTQYF